This TCR beta chain emerged from a study of T cells in tuberculosis. Sequencing was performed with immunoSEQ multiplex PCR; in TCRdb, only in-frame clones are kept and a portion is missing. The sample holds 30,000 to 35,000 clones, just over 90% seen once. Unsorted cryopreserved PBMC were sequenced, averaging around 100,000 T cells per clinical donor. Germline CDR1 reads SEHNR; CDR2 reads FQNEAQ (reference sequence). This CDR3 is built from 14 residues. V shed 3 bases and J shed 4 bases, with 12 bases lying between them. The chain joins TRBV7-9 to TRBJ1-2; no firm D call. This TCR came from a donor under 30 with latent tuberculosis or without tuberculosis infection. Material: PBMCs. In DNA form, the CDR3 reads TGTGCCAGCAGCTTTGATGCCCGTAGCTATGGCTACACCTTC. Translating it yields CASSFDARSYGYTF.